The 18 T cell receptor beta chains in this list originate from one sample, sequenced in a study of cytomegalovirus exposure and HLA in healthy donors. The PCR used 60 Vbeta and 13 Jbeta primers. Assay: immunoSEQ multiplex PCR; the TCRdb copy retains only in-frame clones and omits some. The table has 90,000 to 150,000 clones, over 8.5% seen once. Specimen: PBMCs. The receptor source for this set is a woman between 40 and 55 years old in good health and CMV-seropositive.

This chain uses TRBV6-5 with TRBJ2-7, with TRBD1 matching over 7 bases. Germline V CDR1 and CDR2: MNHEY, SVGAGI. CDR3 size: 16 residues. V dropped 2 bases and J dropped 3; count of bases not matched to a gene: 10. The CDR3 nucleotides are TGTGCCAGCAGTTACGGATTGGGAGACAGGGACTACGAGCAGTACTTC. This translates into CASSYGLGDRDYEQYF.

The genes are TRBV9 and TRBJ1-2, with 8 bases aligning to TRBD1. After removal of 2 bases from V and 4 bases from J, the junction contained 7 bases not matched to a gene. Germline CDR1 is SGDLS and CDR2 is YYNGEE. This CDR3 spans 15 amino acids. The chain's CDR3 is CASSVLTGEGYGYTF. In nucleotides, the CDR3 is TGTGCCAGCAGCGTGTTGACAGGGGAGGGCTATGGCTACACCTTC.

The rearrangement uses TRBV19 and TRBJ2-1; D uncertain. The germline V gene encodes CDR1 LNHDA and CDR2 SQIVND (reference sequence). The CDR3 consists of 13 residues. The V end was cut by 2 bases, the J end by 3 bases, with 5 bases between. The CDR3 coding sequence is TGTGCCAGTAGTATAAGAGGCTACAATGAGCAGTTCTTC. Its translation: CASSIRGYNEQFF. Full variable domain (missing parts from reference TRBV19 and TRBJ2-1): DGGITQSPKYLFRKEGQNVTLSCEQNLNHDAMYWYRQDPGQGLRLIYYSQIVNDFQKGDIAEGYSVSREKKESFPLTVTSAQKNPTAFYLCASSIRGYNEQFFGPGTRLTVL.

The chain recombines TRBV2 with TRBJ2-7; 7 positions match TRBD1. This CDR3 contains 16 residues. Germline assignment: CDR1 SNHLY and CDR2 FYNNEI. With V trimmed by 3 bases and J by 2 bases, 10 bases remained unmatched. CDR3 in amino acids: CASSEGQNPSAYEQYF. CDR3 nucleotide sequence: TGTGCCAGCAGTGAGGGACAGAACCCTTCTGCCTACGAGCAGTACTTC.

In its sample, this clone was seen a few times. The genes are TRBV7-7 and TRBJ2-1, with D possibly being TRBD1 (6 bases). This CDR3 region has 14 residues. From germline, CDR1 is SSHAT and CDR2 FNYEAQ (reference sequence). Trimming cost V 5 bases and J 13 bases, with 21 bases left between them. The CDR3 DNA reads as TGTGCCAGCAGCCCAGGGACACTACGGGCCAACCAGTTCTTC. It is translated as CASSPGTLRANQFF.

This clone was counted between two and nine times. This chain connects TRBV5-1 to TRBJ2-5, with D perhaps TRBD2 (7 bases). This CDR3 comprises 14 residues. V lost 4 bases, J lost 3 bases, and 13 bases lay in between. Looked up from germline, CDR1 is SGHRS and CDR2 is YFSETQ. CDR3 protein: CASSGGGAEETQYF. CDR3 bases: TGCGCCAGCAGCGGTGGGGGGGCGGAAGAGACCCAGTACTTC. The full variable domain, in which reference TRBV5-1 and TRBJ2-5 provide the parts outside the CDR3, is KAGVTQTPRYLIKTRGQQVTLSCSPISGHRSVSWYQQTPGQGLQFLFEYFSETQRNKGNFPGRFSGRQFSNSRSEMNVSTLELGDSALYLCASSGGGAEETQYFGPGTRLLVL.

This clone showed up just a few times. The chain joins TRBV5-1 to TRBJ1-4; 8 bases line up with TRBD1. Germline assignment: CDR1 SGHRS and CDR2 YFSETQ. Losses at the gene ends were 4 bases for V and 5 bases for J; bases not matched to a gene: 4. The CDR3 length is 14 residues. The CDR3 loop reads CASSADRGNEKLFF. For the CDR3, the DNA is TGCGCCAGCAGCGCTGACAGGGGAAATGAAAAACTGTTTTTT.

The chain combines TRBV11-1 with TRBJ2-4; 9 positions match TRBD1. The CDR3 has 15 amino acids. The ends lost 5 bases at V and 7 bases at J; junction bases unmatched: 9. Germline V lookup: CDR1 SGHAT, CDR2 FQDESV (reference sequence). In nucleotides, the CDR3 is TGTGCCAGCAGCCCTCGGACAGGGGAGTTGAACATTCAGTACTTC. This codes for CASSPRTGELNIQYF.

The CDR3 sequence is CASTAGATDTQYF. CDR3 DNA: TGTGCCAGCACGGCGGGGGCAACTGATACGCAGTATTTT. The rearrangement links TRBV2 to TRBJ2-3, with D perhaps TRBD2 (7 bases). Germline lookup yields CDR1 SNHLY and CDR2 FYNNEI. V lost 7 bases, J lost 6 bases, and 14 bases lay in between. CDR3 length: 13 amino acids.

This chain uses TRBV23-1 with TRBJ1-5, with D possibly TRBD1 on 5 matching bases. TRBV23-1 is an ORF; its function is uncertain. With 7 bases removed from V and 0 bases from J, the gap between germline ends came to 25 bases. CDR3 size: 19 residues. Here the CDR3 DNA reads TGCGCCAGCACACAGCTTGGGGCAGGGATGAGTTATAGCAATCAGCCCCAGCATTTT. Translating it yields CASTQLGAGMSYSNQPQHF.

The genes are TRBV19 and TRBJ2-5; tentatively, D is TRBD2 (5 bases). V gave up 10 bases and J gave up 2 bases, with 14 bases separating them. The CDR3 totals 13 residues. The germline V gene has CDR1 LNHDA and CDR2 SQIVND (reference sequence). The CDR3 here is CATQVSGQETQYF. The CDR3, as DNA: TGTGCCACCCAAGTGAGCGGACAAGAGACCCAGTACTTC.

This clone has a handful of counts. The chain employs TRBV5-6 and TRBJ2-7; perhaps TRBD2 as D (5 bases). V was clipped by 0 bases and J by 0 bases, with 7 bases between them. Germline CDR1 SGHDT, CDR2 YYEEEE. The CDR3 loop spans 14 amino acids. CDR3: CASSLVRDSYEQYF. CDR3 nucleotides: TGTGCCAGCAGCTTGGTCCGGGACTCCTACGAGCAGTACTTC.

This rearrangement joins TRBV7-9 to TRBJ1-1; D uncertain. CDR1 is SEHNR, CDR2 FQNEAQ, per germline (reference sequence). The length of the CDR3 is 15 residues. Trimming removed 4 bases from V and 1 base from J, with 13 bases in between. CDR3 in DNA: TGTGCCAGCAGCTCTACCGGGATGGGGAACACTGAAGCTTTCTTT. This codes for CASSSTGMGNTEAFF. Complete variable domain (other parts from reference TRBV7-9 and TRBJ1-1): DTGVSQNPRHKITKRGQNVTFRCDPISEHNRLYWYRQTLGQGPEFLTYFQNEAQLEKSRLLSDRFSAERPKGSFSTLEIQRTEQGDSAMYLCASSSTGMGNTEAFFGQGTRLTVV.

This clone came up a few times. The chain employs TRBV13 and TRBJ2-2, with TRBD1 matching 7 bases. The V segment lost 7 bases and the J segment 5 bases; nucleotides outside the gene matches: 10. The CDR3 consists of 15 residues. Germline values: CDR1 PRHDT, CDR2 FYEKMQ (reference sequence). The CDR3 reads CASTKTGVGTGELFF. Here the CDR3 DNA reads TGTGCCAGCACCAAAACAGGGGTTGGTACCGGGGAGCTGTTTTTT.

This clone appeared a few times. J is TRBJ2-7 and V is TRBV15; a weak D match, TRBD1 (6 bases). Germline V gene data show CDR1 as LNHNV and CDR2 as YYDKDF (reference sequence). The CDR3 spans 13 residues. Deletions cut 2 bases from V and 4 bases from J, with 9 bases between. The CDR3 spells CATSRQTGYEQYF. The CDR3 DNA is TGTGCCACCAGCAGACAAACAGGGTACGAGCAGTACTTC.

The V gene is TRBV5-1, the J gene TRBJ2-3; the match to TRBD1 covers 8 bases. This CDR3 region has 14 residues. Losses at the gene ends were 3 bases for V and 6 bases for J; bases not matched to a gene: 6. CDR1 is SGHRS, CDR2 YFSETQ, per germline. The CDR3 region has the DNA TGCGCCAGCAGCTCCGACAGGGGTGGGGATACGCAGTATTTT. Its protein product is CASSSDRGGDTQYF.

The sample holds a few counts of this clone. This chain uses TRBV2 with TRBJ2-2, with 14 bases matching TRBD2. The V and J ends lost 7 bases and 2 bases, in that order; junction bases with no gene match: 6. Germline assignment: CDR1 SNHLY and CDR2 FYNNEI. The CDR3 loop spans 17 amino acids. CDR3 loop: CASKRTSGGLNTGELFF. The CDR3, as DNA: TGTGCCAGCAAACGGACTAGCGGGGGGCTTAACACCGGGGAGCTGTTTTTT.

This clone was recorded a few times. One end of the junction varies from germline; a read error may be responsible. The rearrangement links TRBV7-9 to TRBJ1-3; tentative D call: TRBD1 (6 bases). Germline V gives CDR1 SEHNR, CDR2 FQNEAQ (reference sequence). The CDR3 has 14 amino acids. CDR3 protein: CASSSTGPGNTIYF. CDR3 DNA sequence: TGTGCCAGCAGCTCCACAGGGCCTGGGAACACCATATATTTT.